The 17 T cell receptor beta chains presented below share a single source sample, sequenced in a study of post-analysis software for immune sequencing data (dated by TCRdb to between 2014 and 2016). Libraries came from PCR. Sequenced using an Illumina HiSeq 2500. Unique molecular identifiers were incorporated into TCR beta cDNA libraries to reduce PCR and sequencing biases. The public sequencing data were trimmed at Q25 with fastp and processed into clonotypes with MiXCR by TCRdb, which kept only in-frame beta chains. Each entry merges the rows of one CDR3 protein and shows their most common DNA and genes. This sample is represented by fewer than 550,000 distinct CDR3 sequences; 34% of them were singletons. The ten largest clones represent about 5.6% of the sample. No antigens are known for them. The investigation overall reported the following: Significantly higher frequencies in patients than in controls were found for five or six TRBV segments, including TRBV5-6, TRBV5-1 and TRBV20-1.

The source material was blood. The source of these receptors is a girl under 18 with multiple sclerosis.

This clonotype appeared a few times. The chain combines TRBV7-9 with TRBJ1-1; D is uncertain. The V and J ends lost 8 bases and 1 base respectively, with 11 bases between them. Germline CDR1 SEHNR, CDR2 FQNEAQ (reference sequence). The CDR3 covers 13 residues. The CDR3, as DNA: TGTGCCAGCCTCCCCTCGGGGAACACTGAAGCTTTCTTT. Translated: CASLPSGNTEAFF.

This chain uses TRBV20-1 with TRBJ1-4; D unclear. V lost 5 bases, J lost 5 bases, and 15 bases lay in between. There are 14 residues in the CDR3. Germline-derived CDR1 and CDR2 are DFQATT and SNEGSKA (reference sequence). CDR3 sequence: CSAYQAQLNEKLFF. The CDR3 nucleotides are TGCAGTGCTTATCAGGCCCAATTGAATGAAAAACTGTTTTTT.

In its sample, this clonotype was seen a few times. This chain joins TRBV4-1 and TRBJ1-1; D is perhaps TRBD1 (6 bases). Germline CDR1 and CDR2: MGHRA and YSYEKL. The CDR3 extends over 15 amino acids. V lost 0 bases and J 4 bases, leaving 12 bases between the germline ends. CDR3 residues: CASSQEIRGGTEAFF. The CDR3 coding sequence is TGCGCCAGCAGCCAAGAAATTAGGGGGGGCACTGAAGCTTTCTTT.

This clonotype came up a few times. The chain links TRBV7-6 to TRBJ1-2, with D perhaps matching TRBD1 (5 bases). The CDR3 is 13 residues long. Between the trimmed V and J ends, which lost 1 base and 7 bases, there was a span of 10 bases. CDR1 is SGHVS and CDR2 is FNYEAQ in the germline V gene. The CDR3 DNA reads TGTGCCAGCAGCTTAGGGGCAGGGATTGGCTACACCTTC. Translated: CASSLGAGIGYTF.

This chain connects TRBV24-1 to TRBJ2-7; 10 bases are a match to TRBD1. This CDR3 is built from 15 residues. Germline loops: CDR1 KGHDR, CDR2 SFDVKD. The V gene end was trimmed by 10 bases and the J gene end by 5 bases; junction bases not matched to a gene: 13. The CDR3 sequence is CATSGQGDPLDEQYF. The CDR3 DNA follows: TGTGCCACTTCAGGACAGGGGGACCCATTAGACGAGCAGTACTTC.

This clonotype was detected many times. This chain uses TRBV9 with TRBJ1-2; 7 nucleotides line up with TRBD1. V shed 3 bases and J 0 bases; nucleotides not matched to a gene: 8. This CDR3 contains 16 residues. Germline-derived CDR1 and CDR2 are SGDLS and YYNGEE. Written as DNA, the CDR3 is TGTGCCAGCAGCGCTGACAGGGTTCGGGCTAACTATGGCTACACCTTC. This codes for CASSADRVRANYGYTF.

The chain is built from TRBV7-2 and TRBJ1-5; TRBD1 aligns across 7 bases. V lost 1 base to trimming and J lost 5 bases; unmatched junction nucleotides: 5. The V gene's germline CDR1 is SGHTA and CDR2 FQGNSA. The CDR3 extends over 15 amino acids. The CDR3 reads CASSLEQGFHQPQHF. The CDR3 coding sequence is TGTGCCAGCAGCTTAGAACAGGGGTTCCATCAGCCCCAGCATTTT.

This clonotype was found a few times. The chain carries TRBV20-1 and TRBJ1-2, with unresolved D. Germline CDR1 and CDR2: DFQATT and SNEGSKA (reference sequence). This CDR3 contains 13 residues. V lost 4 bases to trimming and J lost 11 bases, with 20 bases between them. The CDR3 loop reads CSAIPQARSGYTF. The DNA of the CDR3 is TGCAGTGCTATCCCCCAGGCCCGTTCGGGGTACACCTTC.

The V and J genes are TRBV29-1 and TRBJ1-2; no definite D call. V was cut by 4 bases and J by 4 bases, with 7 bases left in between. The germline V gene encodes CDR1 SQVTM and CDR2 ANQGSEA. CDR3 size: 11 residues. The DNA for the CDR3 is TGCAGCGTTGTAAGCTTCTATGGCTACACCTTC. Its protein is CSVVSFYGYTF.

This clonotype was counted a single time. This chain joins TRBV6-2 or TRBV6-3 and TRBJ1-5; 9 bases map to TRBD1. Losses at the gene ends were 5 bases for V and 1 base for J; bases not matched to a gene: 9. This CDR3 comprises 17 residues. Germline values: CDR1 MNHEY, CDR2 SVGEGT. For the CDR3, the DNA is TGTGCCAGCAGTGAGGACAGGGGTGGATTGAGCAATCAGCCCCAGCATTTT. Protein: CASSEDRGGLSNQPQHF.

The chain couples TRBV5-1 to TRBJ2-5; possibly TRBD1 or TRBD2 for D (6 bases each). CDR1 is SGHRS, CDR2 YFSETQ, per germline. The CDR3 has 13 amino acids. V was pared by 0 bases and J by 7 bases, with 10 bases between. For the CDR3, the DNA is TGCGCCAGCAGCTTGGAAAGGGGGGTGACCCAGTACTTC. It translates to CASSLERGVTQYF.

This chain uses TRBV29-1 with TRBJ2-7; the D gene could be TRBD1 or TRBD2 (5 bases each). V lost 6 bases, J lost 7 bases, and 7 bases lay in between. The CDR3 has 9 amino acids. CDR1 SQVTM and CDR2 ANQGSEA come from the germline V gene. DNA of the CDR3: TGCAGCGTCGAGGGGGAGCAGTACTTC. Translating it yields CSVEGEQYF.

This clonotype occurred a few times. CDR3 sequence (DNA): TGTGCCAGTAGTACACCAGGGAGTTCCTACAATGAGCAGTTCTTC. Translated, it gives CASSTPGSSYNEQFF. The J gene is TRBJ2-1, the V gene TRBV19; either TRBD1 or TRBD2 may supply D (5 bases each). The germline CDR1 and CDR2 sequences are LNHDA and SQIVND (reference sequence). The CDR3 runs to 15 residues. The germline V and J ends were trimmed by 4 bases and 1 base, with 11 bases remaining between them.

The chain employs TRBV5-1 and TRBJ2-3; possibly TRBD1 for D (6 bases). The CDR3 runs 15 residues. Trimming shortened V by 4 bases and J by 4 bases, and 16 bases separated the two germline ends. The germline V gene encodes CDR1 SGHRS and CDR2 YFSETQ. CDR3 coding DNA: TGCGCCAGCAGCCCCCTTGGTGGGGGCGCAGATACGCAGTATTTT. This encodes CASSPLGGGADTQYF.

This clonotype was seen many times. The CDR3 DNA reads as TGTGCCATCAGTGAACAGGGAGGAGGATATGGCTACACCTTC. This codes for CAISEQGGGYGYTF. The chain is built from TRBV10-3 and TRBJ1-2, with D tentatively TRBD1 (6 bases). CDR3 length: 14 amino acids. CDR1 is ENHRY, CDR2 SYGVKD, per germline. V was shortened by 3 bases and J by 5 bases, with 13 bases between the two germline ends.

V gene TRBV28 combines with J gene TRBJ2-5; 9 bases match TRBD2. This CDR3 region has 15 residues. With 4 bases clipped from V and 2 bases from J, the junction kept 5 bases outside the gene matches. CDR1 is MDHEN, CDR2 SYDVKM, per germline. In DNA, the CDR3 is TGTGCCAGCAGTTCGACTAGCGGCAAGCAAGAGACCCAGTACTTC. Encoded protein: CASSSTSGKQETQYF.

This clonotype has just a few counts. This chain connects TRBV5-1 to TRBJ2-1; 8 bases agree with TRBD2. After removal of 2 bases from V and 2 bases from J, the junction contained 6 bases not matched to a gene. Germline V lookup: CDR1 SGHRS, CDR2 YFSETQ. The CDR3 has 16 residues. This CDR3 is CASSLSGGSTYNEQFF. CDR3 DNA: TGCGCCAGCAGCTTAAGCGGGGGCAGTACCTACAATGAGCAGTTCTTC.